The present T cell receptor beta chain was sequenced within a study of shared clonotypes between healthy human individuals. The protocol was immunoSEQ multiplex PCR, while the TCRdb copy is restricted to in-frame clones and leaves out a portion. The data show approximately 640,000 clones, more than 70% seen once. CDR1 SGHAT and CDR2 FQDESV come from the germline V gene (reference sequence). This CDR3 has 15 residues. After removal of 4 bases from V and 10 bases from J, the junction contained 13 bases not matched to a gene. CD4+ cells were split into CD45RA+ naive and CD45RA-negative memory subsets. Study observations and caveats: Tissue TCR repertoires likely differ from these blood-only repertoires. Measured sharing among donors was expected to vary with sequencing depth. Naive subsets, compared against memory subsets, generally had larger estimated richness values.

This clone came up once. Its antigen remains unidentified. The chain combines TRBV11-1 with TRBJ2-1, with TRBD2 matching 7 bases. Sequencing was carried out using memory CD4+ T cells sorted from blood. Subset in this sample: CD45RA-negative fraction. This TCR was recovered from a woman younger than 45 in good health. In nucleotides, the CDR3 is TGTGCCAGCAGCTCTTCCGGGACGTCCGGGGGGGAGCAGTTCTTC. It yields the protein CASSSSGTSGGEQFF.